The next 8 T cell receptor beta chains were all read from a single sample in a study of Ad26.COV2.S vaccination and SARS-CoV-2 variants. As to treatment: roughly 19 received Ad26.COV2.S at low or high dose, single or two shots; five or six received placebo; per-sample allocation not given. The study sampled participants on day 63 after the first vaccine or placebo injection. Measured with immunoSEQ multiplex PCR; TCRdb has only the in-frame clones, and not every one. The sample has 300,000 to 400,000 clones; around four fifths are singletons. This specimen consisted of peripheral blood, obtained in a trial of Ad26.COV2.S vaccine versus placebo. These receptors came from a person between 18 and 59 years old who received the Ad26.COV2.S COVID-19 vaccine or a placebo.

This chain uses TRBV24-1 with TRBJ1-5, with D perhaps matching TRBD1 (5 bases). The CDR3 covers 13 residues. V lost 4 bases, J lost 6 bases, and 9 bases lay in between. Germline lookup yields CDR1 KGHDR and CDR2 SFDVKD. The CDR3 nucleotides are TGTGCCACCAGTGACAGAAGGGGTCAGCCCCAGCATTTT. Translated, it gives CATSDRRGQPQHF.

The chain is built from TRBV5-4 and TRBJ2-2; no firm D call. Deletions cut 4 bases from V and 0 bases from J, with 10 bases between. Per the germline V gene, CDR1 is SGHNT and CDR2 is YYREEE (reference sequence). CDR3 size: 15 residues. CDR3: CASSPQTTNTGELFF. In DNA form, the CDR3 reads TGTGCCAGCAGCCCCCAGACCACGAACACCGGGGAGCTGTTTTTT.

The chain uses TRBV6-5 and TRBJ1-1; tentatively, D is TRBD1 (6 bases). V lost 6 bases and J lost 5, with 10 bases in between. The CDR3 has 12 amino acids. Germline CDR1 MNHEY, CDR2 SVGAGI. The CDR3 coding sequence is TGTGCCAGCAGCCGCAGGGGTACTGAAGCTTTCTTT. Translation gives CASSRRGTEAFF.

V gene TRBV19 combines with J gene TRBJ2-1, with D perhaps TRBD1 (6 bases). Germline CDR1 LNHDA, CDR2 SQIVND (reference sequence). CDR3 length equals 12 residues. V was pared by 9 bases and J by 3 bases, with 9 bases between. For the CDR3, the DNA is TGTGCCAGCCCCAGGGGCTACAATGAGCAGTTCTTC. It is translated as CASPRGYNEQFF. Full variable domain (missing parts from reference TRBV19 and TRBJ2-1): DGGITQSPKYLFRKEGQNVTLSCEQNLNHDAMYWYRQDPGQGLRLIYYSQIVNDFQKGDIAEGYSVSREKKESFPLTVTSAQKNPTAFYLCASPRGYNEQFFGPGTRLTVL.

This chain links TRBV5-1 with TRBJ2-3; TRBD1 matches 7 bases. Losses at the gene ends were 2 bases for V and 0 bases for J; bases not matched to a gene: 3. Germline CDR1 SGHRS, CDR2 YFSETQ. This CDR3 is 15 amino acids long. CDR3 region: CASSFGDRSTDTQYF. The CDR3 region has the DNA TGCGCCAGCAGCTTTGGGGACAGAAGCACAGATACGCAGTATTTT.

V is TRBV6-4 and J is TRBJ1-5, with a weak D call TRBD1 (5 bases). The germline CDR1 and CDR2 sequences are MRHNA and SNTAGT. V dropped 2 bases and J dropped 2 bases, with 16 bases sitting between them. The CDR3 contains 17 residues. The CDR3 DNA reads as TGTGCCAGCAGTGACGCGACAGACCCGTCAGGCAATCAGCCCCAGCATTTT. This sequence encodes CASSDATDPSGNQPQHF.

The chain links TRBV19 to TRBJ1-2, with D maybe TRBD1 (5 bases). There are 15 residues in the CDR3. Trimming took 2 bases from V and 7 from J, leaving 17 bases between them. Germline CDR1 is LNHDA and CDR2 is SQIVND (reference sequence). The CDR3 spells CASSINKGLSGGYTF. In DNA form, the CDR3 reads TGTGCCAGTAGTATAAATAAGGGGCTGTCGGGTGGCTACACCTTC.

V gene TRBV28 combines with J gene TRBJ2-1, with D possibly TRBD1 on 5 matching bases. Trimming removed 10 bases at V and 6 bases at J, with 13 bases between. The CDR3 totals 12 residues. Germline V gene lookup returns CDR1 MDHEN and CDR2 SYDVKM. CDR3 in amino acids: CATHRQLNEQFF. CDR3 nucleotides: TGTGCCACCCATAGACAGCTCAATGAGCAGTTCTTC.